This T cell receptor beta chain was profiled in a study of read filtering for tumor transcriptome and immune sequencing (dated by TCRdb to 2018 to 2020). General notes on the study: Of the patients in the cohort, approximately 17 were male and more than 12 were female, and their mean age was approximately 71 years, with a range of about 45 to 80. After DNase treatment, whole-transcriptome libraries were prepared with the TruSeq RNA Access Library Prep Kit. Using the same bone marrow samples, the study compared TCR repertoires obtained by targeted immune repertoire sequencing with those obtained by bulk whole-transcriptome sequencing. TCR-region mapped reads per sample ranged from about 4 to 10.27 million with IR-seq versus only roughly 75 to 1273 with RNA-seq. By revised international staging, roughly 8 patients were R-ISS I, fewer than 20 were R-ISS II and 6 or 7 were R-ISS III. One of the main goals was to work out a read-filtering strategy for immune repertoire data, in particular whether clonotypes backed by only a single read should be removed.

Bone marrow was sampled from every patient at the time of active disease. Bone marrow mononuclear cells were isolated by Ficoll-Hypaque density gradient centrifugation. Myeloma plasma cells were removed and CD138-negative cells were collected by negative selection after labeling with CD138 magnetic microbeads on a MACS separator. Flow cytometry with CD138 antibodies on an Attune NxT was used to check how pure the isolated cells were. TRIzol reagent was used to extract total RNA, and a NanoDrop spectrophotometer was used to quantify the extracted RNA. Paired RNA-seq and IR-seq were performed on each patient's CD138-negative bone marrow sample. The paper as a whole reports these results and caveats: The sorted CD138-negative fraction was composed of a mixed bone marrow immune population rather than of purified T cells. Single-read clonotypes made up 80% to 85% of clonotypes but roughly 3.2% of total reads in IR-seq, and about three quarters of clonotypes and 40% to 50% of reads in RNA-seq. The correlation between IR-seq and RNA-seq shared clonotype proportions rose when single-read clonotypes were removed. IR-seq captured clonotypes at much higher depth and more reliably than RNA-seq, and smaller IR-seq throughput sufficed to identify most shared clonotypes.

Turning to this clonotype: Its antigen has not been determined. The sample holds no much larger clone one base away, and base qualities are not on file.

Trimming removed 5 bases from V and 7 bases from J; the gene matches leave 2 bases unexplained. CDR1 and CDR2 (MNHEY, SVGEGT) derive from the germline V gene. The CDR3 numbers 12 residues from cysteine through phenylalanine. The read is trimmed to its CDR3 DNA, 36 bases read in frame from base 1. TCR libraries were built from about 420 ng RNA with the Immunoverse kit, using molecular barcoded adaptors covering alpha/delta and beta/gamma chains. TCR library preparation was performed with the same RNA that was used for transcriptome sequencing. Sequencing of the TCR libraries was done on an Illumina HiSeq 4000 with 2 x 150 cycles. In the authors' own workflow: MiXCR aligned TCR reads to human V, D, J and C references and assembled the aligned reads into CDR3 clonotypes, with quality filtering and error correction included. Clonotype counts and gene usage diversity were analyzed with the tcR package in R. Raw mapping reads were checked after the RNA-seq reads had been mapped by STAR aligner version 2.5.3a onto the human GRCh37 genome. To test the effect of sequencing depth on detected clonotypes, IR-seq fastq files were randomly downsampled using Seqtk 1.3. TCRdb reprocessing: public reads trimmed at Q25 with fastp, clones called with MiXCR, in-frame beta chains kept. Under each unique CDR3 protein, matching rows form one entry showing the most common genes and DNA. These V and J calls originate from TCRdb's pipeline instead of the authors' own analysis. Recorded for this sample are about 5,600 distinct CDR3 sequences; less than 25% of them occurred a single time. The top ten hold approximately 48% of the sample.

The chain is made from TRBV6-2 or TRBV6-3 and TRBJ2-1; TRBD2 fits 7 bases in the junction. The sequenced sample was a population of CD138-negative cells sorted from bone marrow. Interpreted using the paper, the cell subset or site label stands for: bone marrow mononuclear cells depleted of CD138+ plasma/myeloma cells by negative magnetic selection. The clonotype originates from a donor at least 40 years old with multiple myeloma. The DNA is TGTGCCAGCAGTCAAGCGGGGAATGAGCAGTTCTTC. It specifies CASSQAGNEQFF.